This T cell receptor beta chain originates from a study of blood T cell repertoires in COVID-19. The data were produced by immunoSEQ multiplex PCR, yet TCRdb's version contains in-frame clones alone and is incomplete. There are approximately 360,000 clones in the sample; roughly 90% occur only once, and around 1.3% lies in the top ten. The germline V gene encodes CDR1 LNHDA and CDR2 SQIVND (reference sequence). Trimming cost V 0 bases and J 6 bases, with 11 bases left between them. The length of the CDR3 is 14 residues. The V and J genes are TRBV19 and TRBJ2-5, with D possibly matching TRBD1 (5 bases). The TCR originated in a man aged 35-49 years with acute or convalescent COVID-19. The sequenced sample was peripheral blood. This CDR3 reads CASSIDPAGKTQYF. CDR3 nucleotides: TGTGCCAGTAGTATAGACCCGGCAGGGAAGACCCAGTACTTC.